A single sample gave rise to the 28 T cell receptor beta chains below, sequenced in a study of blood T cell repertoires in COVID-19. The data were produced by immunoSEQ multiplex PCR, yet TCRdb's version contains in-frame clones alone and is incomplete. The sample lists some 93,000 clones, roughly three quarters occurring once. Sequences were obtained from peripheral blood. The receptors here all came from a human donor in a cohort sampled during active COVID-19.

V is TRBV3-1 (or the pseudogene TRBV3-2) and J is TRBJ2-1; 7 nucleotides line up with TRBD1. The germline CDR1 and CDR2 sequences are LGHDT and YNNKEL (reference sequence). CDR3 length: 14 amino acids. V lost 4 bases and J lost 4; bases outside the gene matches: 4. The DNA of the CDR3 is TGTGCCAGCAGCCCCGGGACAGAATACAATGAGCAGTTCTTC. The encoded protein is CASSPGTEYNEQFF.

About this clone itself: One end of the junction fails to match germline, which may point to a read error. J is TRBJ1-2 and V is TRBV6-6; possibly TRBD1 for D (5 bases). The CDR3 contains 15 residues. The germline CDR1 and CDR2 sequences are MNHNY and SVGAGI (reference sequence). CDR3 nucleotides: TGTGCCAGCTGTTACGGGGGGGAGATTGGCTATGGCTACACCTTC. Translating gives CASCYGGEIGYGYTF.

This sequence joins TRBV5-5 and TRBJ1-4; 7 bases match TRBD1. There are 15 residues in the CDR3. CDR1 and CDR2 from the germline V gene are SGHKS and YYEKEE (reference sequence). Trimming at V came to 4 bases and at J to 4 bases, leaving 7 bases not matched to a gene. This CDR3 reads CASSPRQGRNEKLFF. DNA of the CDR3: TGTGCCAGCAGCCCTAGACAGGGCCGTAATGAAAAACTGTTTTTT.

This clone has only a few counts. J is TRBJ2-5 and V is TRBV6-1; 7 nucleotides line up with TRBD2. This CDR3 has 14 amino acids. Germline values: CDR1 MNHNS, CDR2 SASEGT. V was pared by 2 bases and J by 7 bases, with 7 bases of the junction left unmatched. CDR3 region: CASSELIGGGTQYF. The CDR3 DNA reads as TGTGCCAGCAGTGAATTGATAGGCGGGGGGACCCAGTACTTC.

This sequence joins TRBV28 and TRBJ1-2, with D possibly matching TRBD1 (6 bases). CDR3 length: 12 amino acids. V lost 6 bases to trimming and J lost 8 bases, with 13 bases between them. The V gene's germline CDR1 is MDHEN and CDR2 SYDVKM. CDR3 in amino acids: CASRGTWGGYTF. The CDR3 DNA reads as TGTGCCAGCAGGGGGACATGGGGAGGCTACACCTTC.

The rearrangement uses TRBV5-1 and TRBJ2-1; 9 bases map to TRBD2. After removal of 3 bases from V and 4 bases from J, the junction contained 2 bases not matched to a gene. This CDR3 has 14 residues. Germline CDR1 and CDR2: SGHRS and YFSETQ. The CDR3 coding sequence is TGCGCCAGCAGCTCTCTAGCGGGGTACAATGAGCAGTTCTTC. The encoded protein is CASSSLAGYNEQFF.

V gene TRBV20-1 combines with J gene TRBJ1-5; D remains ambiguous. Trimming removed 3 bases at V and 3 bases at J, with 24 bases between. The CDR3 extends over 18 amino acids. The germline CDR1 and CDR2 sequences are DFQATT and SNEGSKA (reference sequence). The CDR3 sequence: CSASPGGVNGLYNQPQHF. In nucleotides, the CDR3 is TGCAGTGCTAGTCCGGGTGGCGTAAACGGCCTTTACAATCAGCCCCAGCATTTT.

The V gene is TRBV29-1, the J gene TRBJ1-2; 9 bases are shared with TRBD1. Germline assignment: CDR1 SQVTM and CDR2 ANQGSEA. The V gene end was trimmed by 7 bases and the J gene end by 5 bases; junction bases not matched to a gene: 2. The CDR3 spans 11 residues. Here the CDR3 reads CSAGQGYGYTF. In DNA, the CDR3 is TGCAGCGCCGGACAGGGGTATGGCTACACCTTC.

This chain links TRBV10-3 with TRBJ1-2; 11 nucleotides match TRBD1. CDR3 size: 14 residues. V lost 6 bases to trimming and J lost 8 bases; unmatched junction nucleotides: 8. The V gene's germline CDR1 is ENHRY and CDR2 SYGVKD. The CDR3 sequence: CAIRAGQGARGYTF. DNA for the CDR3: TGTGCCATCAGGGCCGGACAGGGGGCTCGCGGCTACACCTTC.

This clone was picked up one time. The chain uses TRBV6-2 or TRBV6-3 and TRBJ2-1; a possible D gene is TRBD2 (6 bases). The germline CDR1 and CDR2 sequences are MNHEY and SVGEGT. CDR3 length: 15 residues. Trimming removed 5 bases at V and 4 bases at J, with 15 bases between. Written as DNA, the CDR3 is TGTGCCAGCAGTCCCCTGGGGACTTTTTACAATGAGCAGTTCTTC. This sequence encodes CASSPLGTFYNEQFF.

This chain uses TRBV6-2 or TRBV6-3 with TRBJ2-3; 11 bases line up with TRBD2. This CDR3 spans 17 amino acids. The germline V gene encodes CDR1 MNHEY and CDR2 SVGEGT. V was clipped by 2 bases and J by 1 base; unmatched bases: 5. CDR3 sequence (DNA): TGTGCCAGCAGTTACGGGTTAGCGGGAGGGCGCACAGATACGCAGTATTTT. It translates to CASSYGLAGGRTDTQYF.

The CDR3 protein is CASSVEAVDNSPLHF. CDR3 sequence (DNA): TGTGCCAGCAGCGTAGAGGCGGTAGATAATTCACCCCTCCACTTT. The J gene is TRBJ1-6, the V gene TRBV9; D gene unclear. V dropped 0 bases and J dropped 5 bases, with 9 bases sitting between them. Germline values: CDR1 SGDLS, CDR2 YYNGEE. This CDR3 spans 15 amino acids.

The rearrangement uses TRBV4-2 and TRBJ2-2, with 7 bases aligning to TRBD2. The CDR3 extends over 14 amino acids. V trimming: 2 bases; J trimming: 8 bases; junction bases outside the gene matches: 5. From germline, CDR1 is LGHNA and CDR2 YNFKEQ. The CDR3 coding sequence is TGTGCCAGCAGCCAACCTGGGAGGGAGGGGGAGCTGTTTTTT. Translation gives CASSQPGREGELFF.

The rearrangement uses TRBV3-1 (or the pseudogene TRBV3-2) and TRBJ2-3; TRBD2 aligns across 7 bases. The length of the CDR3 is 16 residues. The J segment lost 5 bases and the V segment lost 4 bases, leaving 12 bases of the junction unmatched. CDR1 and CDR2 from the germline V gene are LGHDT and YNNKEL (reference sequence). CDR3 residues: CASSRLAGEALDTQYF. The CDR3 DNA is TGTGCCAGCAGCCGTTTGGCGGGAGAAGCCTTAGATACGCAGTATTTT.

The rearrangement links TRBV7-9 to TRBJ2-7; D is possibly TRBD1 (6 bases). Looked up from germline, CDR1 is SEHNR and CDR2 is FQNEAQ (reference sequence). V dropped 5 bases and J dropped 4 bases, with 9 bases sitting between them. This CDR3 region has 12 residues. DNA of the CDR3: TGTGCCAGCAGCGAGGACAGATACGAGCAGTACTTC. It yields the protein CASSEDRYEQYF.

The chain couples TRBV6-5 to TRBJ2-7; 8 bases are shared with TRBD1. The CDR3 contains 14 residues. Germline CDR1 and CDR2: MNHEY and SVGAGI. V gave up 7 bases and J gave up 6 bases; unmatched junction bases: 11. The CDR3 spells CASTHRDRWREQYF. Here the CDR3 DNA reads TGTGCCAGCACCCACCGGGACAGGTGGCGCGAGCAGTACTTC.

The CDR3 region is CASSLLTGGAEGYTF. CDR3 coding DNA: TGCGCCAGCAGCTTACTGACAGGGGGCGCGGAGGGCTACACCTTC. J is TRBJ1-2 and V is TRBV5-1, with 10 bases aligning to TRBD1. This CDR3 spans 15 amino acids. Germline CDR1 and CDR2: SGHRS and YFSETQ. J lost 8 bases, V lost 2 bases, and 9 bases had no gene match. The full variable domain, with the rest looked up from reference TRBV5-1 and TRBJ1-2, is KAGVTQTPRYLIKTRGQQVTLSCSPISGHRSVSWYQQTPGQGLQFLFEYFSETQRNKGNFPGRFSGRQFSNSRSEMNVSTLELGDSALYLCASSLLTGGAEGYTFGSGTRLTVV.

The V call is TRBV5-4, the J call TRBJ2-1; a weak D match, TRBD2 (7 bases). V lost 0 bases and J lost 1, with 11 bases in between. CDR1 is SGHNT, CDR2 YYREEE, per germline (reference sequence). The CDR3 has 16 residues. The CDR3 DNA sequence: TGTGCCAGCAGCTTGGGAGGGGGGGGATCCTACAATGAGCAGTTCTTC. Its translation: CASSLGGGGSYNEQFF.

This clone was seen more than once but under ten times. The chain uses TRBV29-1 and TRBJ1-6; the match to TRBD1 covers 10 bases. Trimming at V came to 6 bases and at J to 8 bases, leaving 7 bases not matched to a gene. Germline lookup yields CDR1 SQVTM and CDR2 ANQGSEA. CDR3 length equals 14 residues. The CDR3 spells CSVQSGTGDSPLHF. The CDR3 DNA reads TGCAGCGTACAATCCGGGACAGGGGATTCACCCCTCCACTTT.

This clone showed up just a few times. The chain couples TRBV6-2 or TRBV6-3 to TRBJ2-2; possibly TRBD2 for D (6 bases). The CDR3 runs to 15 residues. From germline, CDR1 is MNHEY and CDR2 SVGEGT. Trimming removed 5 bases at V and 3 bases at J, with 13 bases between. CDR3 residues: CASSAADYYTGELFF. In DNA, the CDR3 is TGTGCCAGCAGTGCCGCGGACTATTACACCGGGGAGCTGTTTTTT.

This clone has a handful of counts. The J gene is TRBJ1-1, the V gene TRBV18; the match to TRBD1 covers 7 bases. Germline V gene data show CDR1 as KGHSH and CDR2 as LQKENI. This CDR3 comprises 16 residues. The V segment lost 2 bases and the J segment 2 bases; nucleotides outside the gene matches: 8. The CDR3 is CASSPIQGISNTEAFF. In nucleotides, the CDR3 is TGTGCCAGCTCACCAATACAGGGGATCTCCAACACTGAAGCTTTCTTT.

V is TRBV29-1 and J is TRBJ2-1; 8 bases are a match to TRBD2. Germline trimming cut 4 bases from V and 3 bases from J; bases unmatched to any gene: 5. The CDR3 loop spans 14 amino acids. Germline CDR1 SQVTM, CDR2 ANQGSEA. The CDR3 is CSVVGLGIYNEQFF. CDR3 bases: TGCAGCGTTGTGGGACTAGGGATCTACAATGAGCAGTTCTTC.

The genes are TRBV19 and TRBJ2-7, with TRBD1 identical over 9 bases. CDR3 size: 16 residues. Trimming cost V 1 base and J 3 bases; bases outside gene matches: 7. Germline-derived CDR1 and CDR2 are LNHDA and SQIVND (reference sequence). The CDR3 spells CASSIVSGQGFYEQYF. In nucleotides, the CDR3 is TGTGCCAGTAGTATAGTATCGGGACAGGGTTTCTACGAGCAGTACTTC.

This clone was recorded once. The chain carries TRBV12-3 or TRBV12-4 and TRBJ2-1; possibly TRBD2 for D (6 bases). The CDR3 loop spans 12 amino acids. Trimming pared 5 bases from V and 10 bases from J, leaving 12 bases between. CDR3 sequence reads: CASSPLGSEQFF. The CDR3 DNA sequence: TGTGCCAGCAGTCCCCTCGGGAGCGAGCAGTTCTTC.

The chain links TRBV7-8 to TRBJ1-2; 10 bases are a match to TRBD1. The germline CDR1 and CDR2 sequences are SGHVS and FQNEAQ. The ends lost 0 bases at V and 2 bases at J; junction bases unmatched: 3. The CDR3 is made up of 16 amino acids. The CDR3 loop is CASSLAGTGENYGYTF. CDR3 in DNA: TGTGCCAGCAGCTTAGCAGGGACAGGGGAGAACTATGGCTACACCTTC. The whole variable domain, remainder taken from reference TRBV7-8 and TRBJ1-2, is GAGVSQSPRYKVAKRGQDVALRCDPISGHVSLFWYQQALGQGPEFLTYFQNEAQLDKSGLPSDRFFAERPEGSVSTLKIQRTQQEDSAVYLCASSLAGTGENYGYTFGSGTRLTVV.

The V call is TRBV7-3, the J call TRBJ2-1, with D possibly matching TRBD1 (5 bases). This CDR3 is built from 13 residues. V lost 5 bases to trimming and J lost 6 bases, with 11 bases between them. Per germline, CDR1 SGHTA and CDR2 FQGTGA. The CDR3 DNA is TGTGCCAGCAGCCCCCTTAGGGGCAATGAGCAGTTCTTC. It encodes CASSPLRGNEQFF. Variable domain in full (rest from reference TRBV7-3 and TRBJ2-1): GAGVSQTPSNKVTEKGKYVELRCDPISGHTALYWYRQSLGQGPEFLIYFQGTGAADDSGLPNDRFFAVRPEGSVSTLKIQRTERGDSAVYLCASSPLRGNEQFFGPGTRLTVL.

The J gene is TRBJ2-3, the V gene TRBV4-2; TRBD2 aligns across 7 bases. There are 15 residues in the CDR3. The V segment lost 1 base and the J segment 6 bases; nucleotides outside the gene matches: 7. Germline V CDR1 and CDR2: LGHNA, YNFKEQ. CDR3: CASSQVRGSGDTQYF. The CDR3 bases are TGTGCCAGCAGCCAAGTACGCGGGAGTGGGGATACGCAGTATTTT.

This clone was seen only a few times. This chain links TRBV19 with TRBJ2-5, with D tentatively TRBD1 (5 bases). This CDR3 spans 14 amino acids. Trimming shortened V by 9 bases and J by 5 bases, and 19 bases separated the two germline ends. Looked up from germline, CDR1 is LNHDA and CDR2 is SQIVND (reference sequence). CDR3 region: CASATSTAIETQYF. CDR3 nucleotide sequence: TGTGCCAGCGCCACCTCGACAGCTATCGAGACCCAGTACTTC.